Following are 25 T cell receptor beta chains from one sample sequenced in a study of cytomegalovirus exposure and HLA in healthy donors. The PCR used 60 Vbeta and 13 Jbeta primers. Libraries were prepared by immunoSEQ multiplex PCR; TCRdb keeps only in-frame clonotypes and omits some of them. The table lists approximately 180,000 clones, about three quarters of them singletons. The material sequenced was PBMCs. These receptors were taken from a woman aged 25 to 45 in good health and CMV-seropositive.

This chain uses TRBV18 with TRBJ1-3; perhaps TRBD1 as D (5 bases). This CDR3 contains 14 residues. Germline loops: CDR1 KGHSH, CDR2 LQKENI. V lost 2 bases and J lost 2, with 7 bases in between. The CDR3 protein is CASSPGAPGNTIYF. CDR3 nucleotide sequence: TGTGCCAGCTCACCAGGGGCGCCTGGAAACACCATATATTTT.

This sequence joins TRBV5-6 and TRBJ1-1; a possible D gene is TRBD1 (5 bases). The germline V and J ends were trimmed by 7 bases and 4 bases, with 20 bases remaining between them. CDR1 is SGHDT and CDR2 is YYEEEE in the germline V gene. The CDR3 has 15 residues. The CDR3 DNA reads TGTGCCAGCGCTATGGTTGCCTCGGGGGGCACTGAAGCTTTCTTT. It codes for CASAMVASGGTEAFF.

This chain links TRBV5-1 with TRBJ2-7, with 7 positions matching TRBD1. The CDR3 loop spans 15 amino acids. Germline loops: CDR1 SGHRS, CDR2 YFSETQ. V shed 4 bases and J 1 base; nucleotides not matched to a gene: 8. In nucleotides, the CDR3 is TGCGCCAGCAGCCTGAGACAGGGCCCTTCCTACGAGCAGTACTTC. Protein sequence: CASSLRQGPSYEQYF.

V gene TRBV9 combines with J gene TRBJ1-1; no clear D gene. V was cut by 6 bases and J by 1 base, with 10 bases left in between. This CDR3 comprises 13 residues. Germline CDR1 is SGDLS and CDR2 is YYNGEE. The CDR3 spells CASKLVSNTEAFF. The CDR3 region has the DNA TGTGCCAGCAAGCTTGTATCGAACACTGAAGCTTTCTTT.

The DNA for the CDR3 is TGTGCCAGCGGGTACGGGACAGGGTGGACCAATCAGCCCCAGCATTTT. It translates to CASGYGTGWTNQPQHF. The chain recombines TRBV2 with TRBJ1-5; 9 bases line up with TRBD1. The CDR3 extends over 16 amino acids. V was clipped by 8 bases and J by 3 bases; unmatched bases: 11. The V gene's germline CDR1 is SNHLY and CDR2 FYNNEI.

This clone has a single count. The chain couples TRBV27 to TRBJ2-7; TRBD2 agrees at 13 bases. This CDR3 spans 15 amino acids. J gave up 10 bases and V 5 bases, and 11 bases lay outside the gene matches. The germline V gene encodes CDR1 MNHEY and CDR2 SMNVEV (reference sequence). The chain's CDR3 is CASSAAGTSGIGQYF. CDR3 nucleotide sequence: TGTGCCAGCAGTGCCGCCGGGACTAGCGGGATTGGCCAGTACTTC.

The V call is TRBV7-8, the J call TRBJ1-5; TRBD1 agrees at 7 bases. Germline trimming cut 2 bases from V and 6 bases from J; bases unmatched to any gene: 7. Germline V gene lookup returns CDR1 SGHVS and CDR2 FQNEAQ. CDR3 length: 15 amino acids. This CDR3 is CASSLYGTETQPQHF. DNA of the CDR3: TGTGCCAGCAGCTTATATGGGACAGAGACTCAGCCCCAGCATTTT.

The genes are TRBV9 and TRBJ2-5, with a tentative D call TRBD1 (6 bases). The end of the DNA aligns better with TRBJ2-7, so the J call may be wrong. The CDR3 sequence is 14 residues long. CDR1 and CDR2 (germline): SGDLS, YYNGEE. In DNA, the CDR3 is TGTGCCAGCAGCTCCCGGACAGAAACCTACGAGCAGTACTTC. It is translated as CASSSRTETYEQYF.

This rearrangement joins TRBV12-5 to TRBJ1-1; TRBD1 agrees at 8 bases. CDR1 and CDR2 from the germline V gene are LGHNT and FRNRAP. Trimming removed 2 bases from V and 4 bases from J; junction bases left unmatched: 9. The CDR3 is made up of 16 amino acids. The CDR3 DNA reads as TGTGCTAGTGGTTTGTGGACAGGGCCCCCGAGCACTGAAGCTTTCTTT. Translation: CASGLWTGPPSTEAFF.

This chain uses TRBV28 with TRBJ2-5; TRBD2 matches at 11 bases. The CDR3 covers 15 residues. Germline V gene lookup returns CDR1 MDHEN and CDR2 SYDVKM. Trimming at V came to 5 bases and at J to 5 bases, leaving 7 bases not matched to a gene. In nucleotides, the CDR3 is TGTGCCAGCAGTCCGCCTACTAGCGGGAGTGAGACCCAGTACTTC. Protein: CASSPPTSGSETQYF.

The V call is TRBV5-1, the J call TRBJ2-3, with D possibly TRBD1 on 6 matching bases. The germline CDR1 and CDR2 sequences are SGHRS and YFSETQ. V was clipped by 4 bases and J by 4 bases, with 19 bases between them. This CDR3 has 16 amino acids. CDR3 in DNA: TGCGCCAGCAGCCCGGTAGCAGGGGCCGGGGCAGATACGCAGTATTTT. This translates into CASSPVAGAGADTQYF.

The genes are TRBV6-5 and TRBJ2-3, with a tentative D call TRBD1 (5 bases). CDR3 length: 13 amino acids. Germline V lookup: CDR1 MNHEY, CDR2 SVGAGI. Between the trimmed V and J ends, which lost 6 bases and 3 bases, there was a span of 10 bases. Written as DNA, the CDR3 is TGTGCCAGCAGAACAGACAGTACAGATACGCAGTATTTT. Its translation: CASRTDSTDTQYF.

The rearrangement links TRBV18 to TRBJ2-7; possible D gene TRBD2, 6 bases. CDR1 and CDR2 from the germline V gene are KGHSH and LQKENI. The V and J ends lost 3 bases and 12 bases respectively, with 24 bases between them. The CDR3 is 15 amino acids. CDR3 residues: CASSPPSISSGGPYF. For the CDR3, the DNA is TGTGCCAGCTCACCCCCTTCTATCTCCTCCGGGGGTCCGTACTTC. Full variable domain (outside the CDR3, taken from reference TRBV18 and TRBJ2-7): NAGVMQNPRHLVRRRGQEARLRCSPMKGHSHVYWYRQLPEEGLKFMVYLQKENIIDESGMPKERFSAEFPKEGPSILRIQQVVRGDSAAYFCASSPPSISSGGPYFGPGTRLTVT.

This clone was seen once. The rearrangement links TRBV14 to TRBJ1-1; D remains ambiguous. CDR1 and CDR2 from the germline V gene are SGHDN and FVKESK. The CDR3 contains 13 residues. V dropped 2 bases and J dropped 4 bases, with 8 bases sitting between them. Here the CDR3 reads CASSQTTGTEAFF. The DNA for the CDR3 is TGTGCCAGCAGCCAAACTACGGGCACTGAAGCTTTCTTT. The whole variable domain, filled in from reference TRBV14 and TRBJ1-1, reads EAGVTQFPSHSVIEKGQTVTLRCDPISGHDNLYWYRRVMGKEIKFLLHFVKESKQDESGMPNNRFLAERTGGTYSTLKVQPAELEDSGVYFCASSQTTGTEAFFGQGTRLTVV.

The chain carries TRBV6-4 and TRBJ2-3; TRBD1 matches 7 bases. Germline CDR1 and CDR2: MRHNA and SNTAGT. The CDR3 runs 14 residues. With V trimmed by 3 bases and J by 1 base, 1 base remained unmatched. The chain's CDR3 is CASSDQGGTDTQYF. The CDR3 DNA follows: TGTGCCAGCAGTGATCAGGGGGGCACAGATACGCAGTATTTT.

The genes are TRBV27 and TRBJ2-7, with D possibly being TRBD2 (6 bases). The CDR3 runs to 14 residues. V lost 3 bases and J 2 bases, leaving 11 bases between the germline ends. CDR1 MNHEY and CDR2 SMNVEV come from the germline V gene (reference sequence). CDR3 DNA sequence: TGTGCCAGCAGTTTCTCGGAGGGTCCCTACGAGCAGTACTTC. Amino acids: CASSFSEGPYEQYF.

The rearrangement joins TRBV13 to TRBJ2-7, with TRBD2 as a possible D gene (6 bases). V was cut by 4 bases and J by 3 bases, with 16 bases left in between. The CDR3 is 15 amino acids. From germline, CDR1 is PRHDT and CDR2 FYEKMQ (reference sequence). For the CDR3, the DNA is TGTGCCAGCAGCTCGGGGGAGATAGGGCTCTACGAGCAGTACTTC. Translating it yields CASSSGEIGLYEQYF.

A single count supports this clone. The J gene is TRBJ2-1, the V gene TRBV6-1; no clear D. Germline V gene lookup returns CDR1 MNHNS and CDR2 SASEGT. The CDR3 loop spans 13 amino acids. Trimming cost V 7 bases and J 7 bases, with 14 bases left between them. CDR3 amino acids: CASTPGALNEQFF. CDR3 DNA sequence: TGTGCCAGCACCCCCGGAGCGTTGAATGAGCAGTTCTTC.

Worth noting for this clone: At the DNA level, this CDR3 is encoded by other sequences in the same sample as well. The chain recombines TRBV6-5 with TRBJ1-2; 9 nucleotides match TRBD1. The CDR3 contains 14 residues. J gave up 0 bases and V 5 bases, and 1 base lay outside the gene matches. CDR1 and CDR2 from the germline V gene are MNHEY and SVGAGI. In DNA form, the CDR3 reads TGTGCCAGCAGTCGGGACAGGGCTAACTATGGCTACACCTTC. Its protein is CASSRDRANYGYTF.

The chain combines TRBV27 with TRBJ2-7, with 9 nucleotides matching TRBD2. This CDR3 is built from 18 residues. Germline V gives CDR1 MNHEY, CDR2 SMNVEV (reference sequence). Trimming at V came to 5 bases and at J to 2 bases, leaving 16 bases not matched to a gene. CDR3 in DNA: TGTGCCAGCAGTCGCAAAAGCGGGGGGACTAGCACCACCTACGAGCAGTACTTC. Protein product: CASSRKSGGTSTTYEQYF.

This chain uses TRBV4-3 with TRBJ2-1; possible D gene TRBD2, 6 bases. The V and J ends lost 0 bases and 4 bases respectively, with 13 bases between them. The length of the CDR3 is 16 residues. Germline CDR1 and CDR2: LGHNA and YSLEER. In nucleotides, the CDR3 is TGCGCCAGCAGCCAAGAAAAGGGAGGTGGATACAATGAGCAGTTCTTC. Amino acid sequence: CASSQEKGGGYNEQFF.

V and J are TRBV10-2 and TRBJ2-7; D may be TRBD2 (5 bases). The CDR3 runs to 13 residues. Germline CDR1 reads WSHSY; CDR2 reads SAAADI. Trimming took off 10 bases at V and 4 bases at J, with 17 bases between the two ends. CDR3 sequence: CATLSSGLYEQYF. The CDR3 coding sequence is TGCGCCACCCTTTCGAGCGGATTGTACGAGCAGTACTTC.

The genes are TRBV9 and TRBJ1-3; 8 nucleotides line up with TRBD1. The CDR3 totals 18 residues. The germline V gene encodes CDR1 SGDLS and CDR2 YYNGEE. The V and J ends lost 0 bases and 0 bases, in that order; junction bases with no gene match: 8. CDR3 residues: CASSVAGGGSTSGNTIYF. In nucleotides, the CDR3 is TGTGCCAGCAGCGTAGCAGGGGGCGGATCAACCTCTGGAAACACCATATATTTT.

As concerns this clone: Compared with germline, one end of the junction differs, possibly owing to a read error. J is TRBJ1-1 and V is TRBV6-4; D unclear. CDR1 MRHNA and CDR2 SNTAGT come from the germline V gene. CDR3 length equals 15 residues. CDR3 region: CASSDTAGSNTKAFF. The CDR3 region has the DNA TGTGCCAGCAGTGACACTGCCGGGAGCAACACTAAAGCTTTCTTT.

This clone was detected only a few times. The chain joins TRBV4-3 to TRBJ2-4; tentative D call: TRBD1 (5 bases). V was cut by 0 bases and J by 8 bases, with 17 bases left in between. The CDR3 sequence is 16 residues long. CDR1 and CDR2 (germline): LGHNA, YSLEER. In nucleotides, the CDR3 is TGCGCCAGCAGCCAAGATATGGGGCAGGGTGGTGACATTCAGTACTTC. It specifies CASSQDMGQGGDIQYF.